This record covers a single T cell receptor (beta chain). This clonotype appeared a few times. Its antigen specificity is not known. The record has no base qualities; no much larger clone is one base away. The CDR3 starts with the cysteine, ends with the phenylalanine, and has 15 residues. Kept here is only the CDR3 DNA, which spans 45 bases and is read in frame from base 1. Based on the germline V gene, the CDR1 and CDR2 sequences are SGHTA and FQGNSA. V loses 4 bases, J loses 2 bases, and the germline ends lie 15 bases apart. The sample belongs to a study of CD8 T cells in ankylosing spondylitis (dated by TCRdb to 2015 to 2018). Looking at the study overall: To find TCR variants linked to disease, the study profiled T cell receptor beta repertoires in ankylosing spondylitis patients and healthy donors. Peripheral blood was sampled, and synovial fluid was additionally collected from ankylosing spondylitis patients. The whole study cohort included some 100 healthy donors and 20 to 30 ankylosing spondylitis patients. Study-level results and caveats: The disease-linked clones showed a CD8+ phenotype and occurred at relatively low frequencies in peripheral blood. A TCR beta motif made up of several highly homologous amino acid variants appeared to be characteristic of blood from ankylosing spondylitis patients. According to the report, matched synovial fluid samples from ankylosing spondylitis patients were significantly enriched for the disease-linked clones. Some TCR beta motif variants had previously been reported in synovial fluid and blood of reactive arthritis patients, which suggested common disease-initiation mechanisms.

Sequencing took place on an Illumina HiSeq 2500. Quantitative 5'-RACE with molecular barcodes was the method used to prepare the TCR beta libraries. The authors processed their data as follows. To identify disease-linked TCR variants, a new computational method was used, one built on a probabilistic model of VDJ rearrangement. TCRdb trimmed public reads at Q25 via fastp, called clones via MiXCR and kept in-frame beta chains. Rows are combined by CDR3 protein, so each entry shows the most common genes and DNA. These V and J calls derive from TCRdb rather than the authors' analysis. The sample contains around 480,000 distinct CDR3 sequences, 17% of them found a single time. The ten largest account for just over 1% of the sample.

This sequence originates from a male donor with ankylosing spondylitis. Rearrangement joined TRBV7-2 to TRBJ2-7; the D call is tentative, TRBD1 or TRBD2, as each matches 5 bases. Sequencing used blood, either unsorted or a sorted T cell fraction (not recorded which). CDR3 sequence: CASSSYMVGAYEQYF. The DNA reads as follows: TGTGCCAGCAGCTCCTATATGGTGGGGGCCTACGAGCAGTACTTC.